The clone carrying this T cell receptor beta chain has just a few counts. These data originate in a study of blood T cell repertoires in COVID-19. Across the study: Samples taken during acute and convalescent COVID-19 were collected in the United States, Italy and Spain. Sample material is recorded as cDNA or gDNA derived from T cells, B-cell-depleted T cells, or PBMCs.

In the source study's methods: Reference gene primer amplification in the assay estimated nucleated cell counts. Here immunoSEQ multiplex PCR was the method, and the copy in TCRdb shows in-frame clones only, minus some. The V and J calls and clone size are taken from that table; D and trimming were inferred from the DNA. The sample lists some 250,000 clones; nearly 90% were seen once. Germline V CDR1 and CDR2: GTSNPN, SVGIG (reference sequence). V dropped 0 bases and J dropped 5 bases, with 8 bases sitting between them. The CDR3 totals 13 residues. The rearrangement links TRBV30 to TRBJ1-5; D call uncertain. The sequence came from a human donor in a cohort sampled during active COVID-19. Sequencing was done on a sample of peripheral blood. DNA for the CDR3: TGTGCCTGGAGTGTATCTGGCCATCAGCCCCAGCATTTT. Amino acid sequence: CAWSVSGHQPQHF.